What follows describes a single T cell receptor beta chain. The antigen it recognizes is unknown. Sequence at one end of the junction differs from germline and may be a read error. This sample includes further DNA sequences coding for the same CDR3. This specimen's treatment or condition label, per the study, means: nivolumab (PD-1 blockade) given before sampling. The DNeasy Blood and Tissue Kit was used to extract DNA from the formalin-fixed paraffin-embedded specimens. This sample was included in a study of T cells in tumors and immune-related adverse events (dated by TCRdb to about 2021). The TCR beta locus was amplified and sequenced using the immunoSEQ assay, from which bulk TCR Vbeta CDR3 data were obtained. From the authors' description of their analysis: CDR3s were excluded if they were non-productive, were shorter than 7 amino acids, or did not start with C or end with F/W. Analysis was limited to specimens with at least 1000 reads, and clonotypes were defined at the amino acid level. To compute clonality, Pielou's evenness was subtracted from 1. To equalize library sizes, abundance-weighted random subsampling with replacement was performed and repeated 100 times so that 95% confidence intervals could be reported. Repertoire overlap was quantified with the Morisita overlap index, and the top 40 clones per specimen were checked for overlap with the irAE. The source is immuneACCESS, and TCRdb retained only in-frame sequences with V and J called. Part of the clones is not carried over; for the studies checked, unresolved V genes explain less than half of this, and the remainder is unexplained. The V and J calls and clone size are taken from that table; D and trimming were inferred from the DNA. A total of about 22,000 clones appear in this sample, under 95% of them only once. The ten largest clones take up around 1.3% of the sample.

The cysteine opens and the phenylalanine closes a CDR3 of 15 amino acids. Of the read, only the CDR3 DNA is kept; its 45 bases are in frame from base 1. As encoded in the germline V gene, CDR1 is WSHSY while CDR2 is SAAADI. Recombination joined TRBV10-2 with TRBJ2-7; the D gene is perhaps TRBD1, on 6 matching bases. This clonotype was sampled from a female donor with metastatic renal cell carcinoma. The input for sequencing was lymph node tissue, taken from a patient treated with anti-PD-1 therapy. The CDR3 sequence is CASSTGQTSSYEQYF. The bases are TGCGCTAGCAGTACCGGACAGACAAGCTCCTACGAGCAGTACTTC.